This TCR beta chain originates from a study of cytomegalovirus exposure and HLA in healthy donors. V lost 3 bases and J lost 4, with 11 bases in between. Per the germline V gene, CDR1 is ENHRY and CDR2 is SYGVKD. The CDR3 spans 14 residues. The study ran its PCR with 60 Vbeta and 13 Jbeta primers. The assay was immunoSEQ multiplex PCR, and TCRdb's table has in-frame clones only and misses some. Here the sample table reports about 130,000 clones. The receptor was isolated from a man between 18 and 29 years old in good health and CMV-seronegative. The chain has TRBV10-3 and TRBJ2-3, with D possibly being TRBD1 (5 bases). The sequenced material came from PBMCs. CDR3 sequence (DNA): TGTGCCATCAGTGATAGTACGACAGCAGATACGCAGTATTTT. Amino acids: CAISDSTTADTQYF.